This T cell receptor (beta chain) was observed in a study of regulatory T cells in long-lasting Graves disease. Building of the TCR beta libraries involved iRepertoire HTBI primers and Arm-PCR of CDR3 regions. TCRdb analysed the multiplex PCR reads with MiXCR anew, one entry per CDR3 protein. Among under 250,000 distinct CDR3 sequences listed, roughly a fifth were seen once. CDR3 size: 12 residues. Germline assignment: CDR1 MDHEN and CDR2 SYDVKM. The V and J ends lost 4 bases and 7 bases, in that order; junction bases with no gene match: 2. General study points: Relative to newly diagnosed Graves' patients, persistent ones had lower TCR diversity. New patients shared more than 950 public clonotypes, and persistent patients shared more, with around 2,600. Favoring TRBV28, TRBJ1-2 and TRBJ2-5 was a feature seen in persistent disease.

As for time point: newly diagnosed GD, antithyroid drugs for less than 3 months. The TCR library used RNA extracted from PBMCs. Blood from the periphery, 8.5 to 9 milliliters in all, was drawn into EDTA tubes. This clonotype was observed many times. Its specificity is not known. The sequencing used peripheral blood mononuclear cells (PBMCs), collected at new diagnosis, from a patient treated with antithyroid drugs. The V gene is TRBV28, the J gene TRBJ2-3; TRBD1 aligns across 7 bases. The clonotype originates from a female donor with Graves disease. CDR3 in amino acids: CASSSQGYTQYF. The DNA of the CDR3 is TGTGCCAGCAGTTCACAGGGGTATACGCAGTATTTT.